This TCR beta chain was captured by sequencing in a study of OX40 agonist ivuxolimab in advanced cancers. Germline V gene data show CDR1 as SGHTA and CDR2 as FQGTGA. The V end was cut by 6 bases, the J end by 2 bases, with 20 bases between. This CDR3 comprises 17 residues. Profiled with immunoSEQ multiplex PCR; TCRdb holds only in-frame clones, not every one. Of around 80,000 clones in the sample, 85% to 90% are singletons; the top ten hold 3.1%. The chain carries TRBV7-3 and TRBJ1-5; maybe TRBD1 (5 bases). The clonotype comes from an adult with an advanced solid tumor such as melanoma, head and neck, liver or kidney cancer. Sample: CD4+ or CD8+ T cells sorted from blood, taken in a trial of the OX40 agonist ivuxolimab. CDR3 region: CASSLGWGSRRNQPQHF. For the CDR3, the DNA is TGTGCCAGCAGTCTGGGGTGGGGCAGTAGACGCAATCAGCCCCAGCATTTT. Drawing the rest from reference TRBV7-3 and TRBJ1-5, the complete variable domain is GAGVSQTPSNKVTEKGKYVELRCDPISGHTALYWYRQSLGQGPEFLIYFQGTGAADDSGLPNDRFFAVRPEGSVSTLKIQRTERGDSAVYLCASSLGWGSRRNQPQHFGDGTRLSIL.